The clone carrying this T cell receptor beta chain occurred once. The V end lost 4 bases, the J end lost 7 bases, and 10 bases lay between the germline ends. Germline assignment: CDR1 SNHLY and CDR2 FYNNEI. The CDR3 consists of 13 residues. Only in-frame clones appear in the TCRdb table, and some are missing; sequencing was by immunoSEQ multiplex PCR. The table lists 100,000 to 150,000 clones, 87% of them singletons. The sample comes from a study of control samples from healthy donors and cancer patients. Sequencing used blood. The clonotype comes from a young man in good health. The chain links TRBV2 to TRBJ2-2; D possibly matches TRBD1 or TRBD2 (5 bases each). CDR3 protein: CASSVGDHGELFF. The CDR3, as DNA: TGTGCCAGCAGTGTAGGGGACCACGGGGAGCTGTTTTTT. Using reference TRBV2 and TRBJ2-2 for the parts outside the CDR3, the full variable domain is EPEVTQTPSHQVTQMGQEVILRCVPISNHLYFYWYRQILGQKVEFLVSFYNNEISEKSEIFDDQFSVERPDGSNFTLKIRSTKLEDSAMYFCASSVGDHGELFFGEGSRLTVL.